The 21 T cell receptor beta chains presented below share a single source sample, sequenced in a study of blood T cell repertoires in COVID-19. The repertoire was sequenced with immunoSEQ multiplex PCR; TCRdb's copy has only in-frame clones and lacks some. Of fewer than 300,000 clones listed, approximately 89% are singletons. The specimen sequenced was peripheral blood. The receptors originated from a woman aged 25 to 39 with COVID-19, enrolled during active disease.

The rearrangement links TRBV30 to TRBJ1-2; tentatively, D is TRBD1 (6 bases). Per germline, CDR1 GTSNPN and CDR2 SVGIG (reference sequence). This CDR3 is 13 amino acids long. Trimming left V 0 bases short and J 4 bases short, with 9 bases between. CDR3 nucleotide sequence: TGTGCCTGGAGTGTACAGGGTTCCTATGGCTACACCTTC. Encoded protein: CAWSVQGSYGYTF.

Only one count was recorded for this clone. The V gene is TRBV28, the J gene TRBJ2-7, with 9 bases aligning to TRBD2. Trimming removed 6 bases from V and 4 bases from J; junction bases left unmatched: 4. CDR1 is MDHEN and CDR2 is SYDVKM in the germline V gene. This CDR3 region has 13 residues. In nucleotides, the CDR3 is TGTGCCAGCAGGCCTAGCGGGACATACGAGCAGTACTTC. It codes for CASRPSGTYEQYF.

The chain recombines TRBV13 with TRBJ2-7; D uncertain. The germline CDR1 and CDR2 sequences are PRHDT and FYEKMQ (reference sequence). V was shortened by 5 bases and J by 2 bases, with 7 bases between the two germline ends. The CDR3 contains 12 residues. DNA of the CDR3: TGTGCCAGCAGCACCACTCCCTACGAGCAGTACTTC. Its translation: CASSTTPYEQYF.

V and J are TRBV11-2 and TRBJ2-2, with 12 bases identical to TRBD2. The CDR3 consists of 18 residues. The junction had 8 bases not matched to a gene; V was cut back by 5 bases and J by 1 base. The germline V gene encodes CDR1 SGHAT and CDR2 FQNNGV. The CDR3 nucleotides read TGTGCCAGCAGCGCCCAGCTAGCGGGAGGGGGGAACACCGGGGAGCTGTTTTTT. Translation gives CASSAQLAGGGNTGELFF.

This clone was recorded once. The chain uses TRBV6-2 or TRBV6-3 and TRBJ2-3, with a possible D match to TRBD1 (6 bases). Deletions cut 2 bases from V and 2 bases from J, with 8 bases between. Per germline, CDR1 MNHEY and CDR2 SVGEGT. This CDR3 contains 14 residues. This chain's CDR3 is CASSYRDTTDTQYF. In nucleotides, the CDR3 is TGTGCCAGCAGTTACCGGGACACCACAGATACGCAGTATTTT.

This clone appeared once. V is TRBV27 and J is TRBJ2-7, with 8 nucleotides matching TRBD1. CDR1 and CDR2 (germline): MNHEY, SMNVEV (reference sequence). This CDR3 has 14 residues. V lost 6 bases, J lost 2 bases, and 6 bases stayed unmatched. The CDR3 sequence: CASRDGQGPYEQYF. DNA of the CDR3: TGTGCCAGCAGAGATGGACAGGGTCCCTACGAGCAGTACTTC.

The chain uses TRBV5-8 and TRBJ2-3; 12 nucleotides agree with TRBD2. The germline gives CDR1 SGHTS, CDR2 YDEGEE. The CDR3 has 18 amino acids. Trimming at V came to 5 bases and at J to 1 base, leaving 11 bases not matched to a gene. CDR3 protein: CASSSSGRARRGTDTQYF. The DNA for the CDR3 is TGTGCCAGCAGTTCTAGCGGGAGGGCCCGTCGTGGCACAGATACGCAGTATTTT.

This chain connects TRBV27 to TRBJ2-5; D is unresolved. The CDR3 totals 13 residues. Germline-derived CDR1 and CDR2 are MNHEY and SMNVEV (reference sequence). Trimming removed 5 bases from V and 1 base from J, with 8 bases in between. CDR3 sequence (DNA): TGTGCCAGCAGTCCCCCGGGCCAAGAGACCCAGTACTTC. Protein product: CASSPPGQETQYF.

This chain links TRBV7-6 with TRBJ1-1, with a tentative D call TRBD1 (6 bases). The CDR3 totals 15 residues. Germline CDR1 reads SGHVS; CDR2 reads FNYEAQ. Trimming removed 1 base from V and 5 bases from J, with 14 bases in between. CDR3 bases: TGTGCCAGCAGCTTAGACGAGGGGGGGATGACTGAAGCTTTCTTT. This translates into CASSLDEGGMTEAFF.

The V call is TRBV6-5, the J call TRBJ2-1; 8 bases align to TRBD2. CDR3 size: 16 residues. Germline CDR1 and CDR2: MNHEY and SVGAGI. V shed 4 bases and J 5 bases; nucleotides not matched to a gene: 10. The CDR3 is CASSSPSGWVDNEQFF. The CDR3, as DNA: TGTGCCAGCAGTTCCCCTAGCGGGTGGGTAGACAATGAGCAGTTCTTC.

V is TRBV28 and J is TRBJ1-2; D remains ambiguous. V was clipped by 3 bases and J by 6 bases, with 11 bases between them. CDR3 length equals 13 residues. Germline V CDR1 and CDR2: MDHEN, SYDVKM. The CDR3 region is CASSFDGRHGYTF. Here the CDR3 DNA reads TGTGCCAGCAGTTTCGACGGGAGGCATGGCTACACCTTC.

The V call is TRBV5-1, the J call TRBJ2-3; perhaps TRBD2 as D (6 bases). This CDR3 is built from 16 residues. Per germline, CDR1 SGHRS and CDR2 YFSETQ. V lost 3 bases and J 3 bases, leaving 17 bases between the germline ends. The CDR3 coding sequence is TGCGCCAGCAGCTGGGGGGACGGCGTCGGGACAGATACGCAGTATTTT. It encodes CASSWGDGVGTDTQYF.

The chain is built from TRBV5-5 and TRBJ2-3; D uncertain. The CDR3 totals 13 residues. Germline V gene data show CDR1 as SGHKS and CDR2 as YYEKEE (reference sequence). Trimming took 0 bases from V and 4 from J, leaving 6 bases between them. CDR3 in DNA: TGTGCCAGCAGCTTGGTACAGCCAGATACGCAGTATTTT. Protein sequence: CASSLVQPDTQYF. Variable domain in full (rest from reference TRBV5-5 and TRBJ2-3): DAGVTQSPTHLIKTRGQQVTLRCSPISGHKSVSWYQQVLGQGPQFIFQYYEKEERGRGNFPDRFSARQFPNYSSELNVNALLLGDSALYLCASSLVQPDTQYFGPGTRLTVL.

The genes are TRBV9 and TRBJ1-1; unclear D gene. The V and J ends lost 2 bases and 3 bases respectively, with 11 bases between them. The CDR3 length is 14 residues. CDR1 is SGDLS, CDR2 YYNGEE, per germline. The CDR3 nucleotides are TGTGCCAGCAGCGTCTGGCAGGCCGACACTGAAGCTTTCTTT. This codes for CASSVWQADTEAFF.

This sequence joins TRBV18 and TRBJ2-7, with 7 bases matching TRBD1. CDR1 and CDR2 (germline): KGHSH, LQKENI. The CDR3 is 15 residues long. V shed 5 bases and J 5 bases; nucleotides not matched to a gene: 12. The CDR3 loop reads CASSASPGQQDEQYF. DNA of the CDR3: TGTGCCAGCTCAGCCTCTCCGGGACAGCAAGACGAGCAGTACTTC. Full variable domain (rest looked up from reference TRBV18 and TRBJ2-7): NAGVMQNPRHLVRRRGQEARLRCSPMKGHSHVYWYRQLPEEGLKFMVYLQKENIIDESGMPKERFSAEFPKEGPSILRIQQVVRGDSAAYFCASSASPGQQDEQYFGPGTRLTVT.

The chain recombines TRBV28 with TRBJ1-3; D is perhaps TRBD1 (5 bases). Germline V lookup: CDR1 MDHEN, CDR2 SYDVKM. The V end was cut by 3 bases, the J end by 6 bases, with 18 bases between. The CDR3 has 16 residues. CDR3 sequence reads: CASSFGGLGETNTIYF. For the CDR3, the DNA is TGTGCCAGCAGTTTTGGGGGACTGGGGGAGACAAACACCATATATTTT. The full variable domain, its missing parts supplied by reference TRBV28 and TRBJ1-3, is DVKVTQSSRYLVKRTGEKVFLECVQDMDHENMFWYRQDPGLGLRLIYFSYDVKMKEKGDIPEGYSVSREKKERFSLILESASTNQTSMYLCASSFGGLGETNTIYFGEGSWLTVV.

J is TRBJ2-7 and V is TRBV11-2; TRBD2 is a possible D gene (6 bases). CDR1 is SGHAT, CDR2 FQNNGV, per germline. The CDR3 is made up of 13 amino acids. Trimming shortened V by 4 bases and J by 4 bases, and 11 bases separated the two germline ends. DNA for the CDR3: TGTGCCAGCAGCTCTAGACTAGAATACGAGCAGTACTTC. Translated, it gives CASSSRLEYEQYF.

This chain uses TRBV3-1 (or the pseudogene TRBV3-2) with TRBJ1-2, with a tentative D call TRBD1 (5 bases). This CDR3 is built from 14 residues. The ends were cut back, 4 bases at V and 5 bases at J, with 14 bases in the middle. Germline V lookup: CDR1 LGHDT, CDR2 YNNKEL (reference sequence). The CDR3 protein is CASSPTDGGYGYTF. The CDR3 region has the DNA TGTGCCAGCAGCCCGACAGACGGGGGTTATGGCTACACCTTC.

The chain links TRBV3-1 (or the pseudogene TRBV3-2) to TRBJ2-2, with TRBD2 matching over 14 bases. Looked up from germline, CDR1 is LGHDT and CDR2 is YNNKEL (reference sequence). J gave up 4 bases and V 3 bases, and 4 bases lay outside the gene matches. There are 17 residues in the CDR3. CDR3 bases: TGTGCCAGCAGCCACGAGACTAGCGGGAGGGTCACCGGGGAGCTGTTTTTT. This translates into CASSHETSGRVTGELFF.

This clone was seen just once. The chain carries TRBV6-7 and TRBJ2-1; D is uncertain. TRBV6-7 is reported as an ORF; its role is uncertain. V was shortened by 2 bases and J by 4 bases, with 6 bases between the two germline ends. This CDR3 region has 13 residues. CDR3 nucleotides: TGTGCCAGCAGTTACGGAGCGTACAATGAGCAGTTCTTC. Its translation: CASSYGAYNEQFF.

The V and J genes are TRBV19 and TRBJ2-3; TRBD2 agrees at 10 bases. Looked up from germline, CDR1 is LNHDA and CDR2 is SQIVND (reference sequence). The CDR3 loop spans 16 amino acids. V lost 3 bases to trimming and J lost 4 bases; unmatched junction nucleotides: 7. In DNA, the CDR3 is TGTGCCAGTAGTATGGGAGCGGGAGGGATCGCAGATACGCAGTATTTT. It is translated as CASSMGAGGIADTQYF. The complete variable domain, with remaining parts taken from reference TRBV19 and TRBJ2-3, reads DGGITQSPKYLFRKEGQNVTLSCEQNLNHDAMYWYRQDPGQGLRLIYYSQIVNDFQKGDIAEGYSVSREKKESFPLTVTSAQKNPTAFYLCASSMGAGGIADTQYFGPGTRLTVL.